This TCR beta chain was observed in a study of T cells expressing NK-cell markers. Overall study context: TCR beta repertoires came from sorted CD3+CD56+NKG2C+, CD3+CD56+NKG2C- and CD3+CD56-NKG2C+ T cells. HCMV seropositivity characterized most of the eight sequenced donors, and seronegativity one. Points from the study as a whole: HCMV specificity was not established for the expanded NKG2C+ T cell clones.

The CDR3 is 14 amino acids. CDR1 is LGHDT, CDR2 YNNKEL, per germline (reference sequence). Remarks on this clonotype: Its matching antigen is unknown.

As the method of synthesis, 5'RACE template switching with UMIs yielded TCR beta cDNA. TCRdb reprocessed the 5' RACE reads and stores each CDR3 protein as one record, lacking DNA. The table lists approximately 440,000 distinct CDR3 sequences, with approximately 1.5% in the top ten. Sequencing input: blood T cells: a sorted CD56 or NKG2C T cell subset, CD4+ or CD8+ T cells, or bulk PBMC T cells (not recorded which). This receptor was taken from a woman aged 45-60 years in good health. The V call is TRBV3-1, the J call TRBJ2-7. The CDR3 reads CASSPSSSGYEQYF.